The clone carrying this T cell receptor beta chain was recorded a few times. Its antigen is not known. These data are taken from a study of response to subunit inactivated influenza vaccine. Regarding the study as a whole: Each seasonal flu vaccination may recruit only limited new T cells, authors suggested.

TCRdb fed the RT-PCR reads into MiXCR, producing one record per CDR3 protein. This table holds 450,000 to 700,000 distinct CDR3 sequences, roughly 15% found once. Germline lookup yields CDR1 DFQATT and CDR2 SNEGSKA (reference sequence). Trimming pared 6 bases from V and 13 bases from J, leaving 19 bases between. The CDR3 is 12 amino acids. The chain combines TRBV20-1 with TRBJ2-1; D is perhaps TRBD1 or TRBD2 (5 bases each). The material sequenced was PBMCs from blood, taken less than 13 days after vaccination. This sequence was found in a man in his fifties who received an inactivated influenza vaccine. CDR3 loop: CSAFSGGTQQFF. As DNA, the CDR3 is TGCAGTGCCTTCTCGGGTGGGACGCAACAGTTCTTC.